This entry lists 17 T cell receptor beta chains sequenced from one sample in a study of T cells after yellow fever vaccination. TCRdb passed the 5' RACE reads through MiXCR, listing each CDR3 protein once. The sample includes a few hundred thousand distinct CDR3 sequences, roughly a sixth of them seen just once. The sequencing here drew on PBMCs, taken around 5 days after the first yellow fever vaccination. These receptors were taken from a man between 18 and 35 years old who received the YFV17D yellow fever vaccine.

This clonotype was counted many times. J is TRBJ2-2 and V is TRBV12-3 or TRBV12-4; 11 bases fit TRBD2. The trim removed 3 bases at V and 0 bases at J, leaving 0 bases unmatched. The CDR3 has 16 residues. CDR3 protein: CASSFSGGANTGELFF. The CDR3 DNA sequence: TGTGCCAGCAGTTTTAGCGGGGGGGCGAACACCGGGGAGCTGTTTTTT.

This clonotype showed up just a few times. The chain employs TRBV3-1 and TRBJ2-5; unclear D gene. Germline loops: CDR1 LGHDT, CDR2 YNNKEL (reference sequence). The CDR3 loop spans 11 amino acids. The V end lost 7 bases, the J end lost 5 bases, and 8 bases lay between the germline ends. The CDR3 nucleotides read TGTGCCAGCAAGGGAATGGAGACCCAGTACTTC. This translates into CASKGMETQYF.

This clonotype was seen a handful of times. The V call is TRBV20-1, the J call TRBJ2-1, with 12 nucleotides matching TRBD1. The CDR3 length is 14 residues. V lost 6 bases, J lost 7 bases, and 7 bases stayed unmatched. CDR1 and CDR2 (germline): DFQATT, SNEGSKA (reference sequence). The CDR3 region has the DNA TGCAGTGCCGCCGGGACAGGGGGCCGGAATGAGCAGTTCTTC. Amino acids: CSAAGTGGRNEQFF.

V gene TRBV11-2 combines with J gene TRBJ2-2, with TRBD2 identical over 14 bases. The CDR3 has 18 residues. Germline loops: CDR1 SGHAT, CDR2 FQNNGV. J gave up 0 bases and V 5 bases, and 5 bases lay outside the gene matches. The CDR3 DNA is TGTGCCAGCAGCCCGACTAGCGGGGGGGTCGCGAACACCGGGGAGCTGTTTTTT. Translating gives CASSPTSGGVANTGELFF.

This CDR3 is CASRETGELFF. The CDR3 coding sequence is TGCGCCAGCAGGGAAACCGGGGAGCTGTTTTTT. The chain combines TRBV5-1 with TRBJ2-2, with D uncertain. From germline, CDR1 is SGHRS and CDR2 YFSETQ. Trimming cost V 5 bases and J 5 bases, with 4 bases left between them. The CDR3 totals 11 residues.

There are many counts of this clonotype. The chain recombines TRBV5-4 with TRBJ1-4; 9 nucleotides align to TRBD1. CDR1 and CDR2 (germline): SGHNT, YYREEE (reference sequence). This CDR3 has 16 amino acids. V shed 4 bases and J 2 bases; nucleotides not matched to a gene: 6. DNA of the CDR3: TGTGCCAGCAGCCCCGGGACAGGGCTGACTAATGAAAAACTGTTTTTT. Translated: CASSPGTGLTNEKLFF.

This chain uses TRBV4-1 with TRBJ2-7; D uncertain. The germline CDR1 and CDR2 sequences are MGHRA and YSYEKL. Trimming took 2 bases from V and 0 from J, leaving 20 bases between them. The CDR3 has 18 residues. The DNA of the CDR3 is TGCGCCAGCAGCCAATCACCTTTAGACACGGGCTACTCCTACGAGCAGTACTTC. It encodes CASSQSPLDTGYSYEQYF.

This clonotype was detected many times. The gene calls are TRBV10-3 and TRBJ2-3; D may correspond to TRBD1 or TRBD2 (5 bases each). The CDR3 extends over 13 amino acids. Germline loops: CDR1 ENHRY, CDR2 SYGVKD. Trimming pared 11 bases from V and 2 bases from J, leaving 14 bases between. CDR3 coding DNA: TGTGCCTCATCGTACGGGGCCACAGATACGCAGTATTTT. Amino acid sequence: CASSYGATDTQYF.

The table lists this clonotype with a few counts. This chain joins TRBV4-1 and TRBJ2-3; a possible D gene is TRBD1 (5 bases). This CDR3 has 17 amino acids. CDR1 MGHRA and CDR2 YSYEKL come from the germline V gene. Trimming shortened V by 3 bases and J by 1 base, and 17 bases separated the two germline ends. For the CDR3, the DNA is TGCGCCAGCAGCCACCTCCCCGCAGGGTCGGGCACAGATACGCAGTATTTT. This sequence encodes CASSHLPAGSGTDTQYF.

A few counts support this clonotype. The chain links TRBV4-3 to TRBJ2-5; D is undetermined. The germline gives CDR1 LGHNA, CDR2 YSLEER. The V and J ends lost 0 bases and 2 bases respectively, with 7 bases between them. The CDR3 spans 14 residues. CDR3 region: CASSQDRQQETQYF. CDR3 sequence (DNA): TGCGCCAGCAGCCAAGATCGCCAGCAAGAGACCCAGTACTTC.

The rearrangement joins TRBV3-1 to TRBJ1-1, with TRBD1 matching over 10 bases. Germline loops: CDR1 LGHDT, CDR2 YNNKEL (reference sequence). J gave up 5 bases and V 6 bases, and 18 bases lay outside the gene matches. The CDR3 consists of 18 residues. In DNA form, the CDR3 reads TGTGCCAGCAGGGCGACAGGGGGCCATTTACTGCTGTCAACTGAAGCTTTCTTT. Translating gives CASRATGGHLLLSTEAFF.

Comment on this clonotype: An end of the junction does not agree with germline; a read error may underlie this. V gene TRBV12-3 or TRBV12-4 combines with J gene TRBJ2-2, with 14 nucleotides matching TRBD2. This CDR3 spans 18 amino acids. The chain's CDR3 is CAISLRTSGGRGTGELFF. The CDR3 DNA reads as TGTGCCATCAGTTTAAGGACTAGCGGGGGGCGGGGCACCGGGGAGCTGTTTTTT.

This clonotype has a handful of counts. This sequence joins TRBV5-6 and TRBJ1-2; the D gene is possibly TRBD1 (5 bases). V lost 6 bases to trimming and J lost 9 bases, with 18 bases between them. Looked up from germline, CDR1 is SGHDT and CDR2 is YYEEEE. This CDR3 region has 13 residues. The CDR3 loop is CASNHPAGDSYTF. CDR3 in DNA: TGTGCCAGCAACCACCCGGCGGGGGATAGCTACACCTTC.

The rearrangement links TRBV5-1 to TRBJ1-1; D unresolved. Germline lookup yields CDR1 SGHRS and CDR2 YFSETQ. V was shortened by 0 bases and J by 0 bases, with 9 bases between the two germline ends. The CDR3 spans 15 residues. The CDR3 loop reads CASSLEWGLNTEAFF. CDR3 bases: TGCGCCAGCAGCTTGGAATGGGGATTGAACACTGAAGCTTTCTTT.

The J gene is TRBJ2-5, the V gene TRBV6-5; no definite D call. V lost 2 bases and J 0 bases, leaving 4 bases between the germline ends. Germline CDR1 MNHEY, CDR2 SVGAGI. The CDR3 has 13 amino acids. The CDR3 bases are TGTGCCAGCAGTTACGCGTACCAAGAGACCCAGTACTTC. This codes for CASSYAYQETQYF.

The rearrangement joins TRBV20-1 to TRBJ2-7; 12 nucleotides match TRBD1. Germline assignment: CDR1 DFQATT and CDR2 SNEGSKA (reference sequence). The CDR3 contains 15 residues. V trimming: 0 bases; J trimming: 4 bases; junction bases outside the gene matches: 4. CDR3 nucleotides: TGCAGTGCTAGAGATCGGGACAGGGGGCTGTACGAGCAGTACGTC. Its translation: CSARDRDRGLYEQYV.

The CDR3 region has the DNA TGTGCCAGCAGCCAAGATGGAGGGGGCGGAGCAGATACGCAGTATTTT. It specifies CASSQDGGGGADTQYF. V gene TRBV4-2 combines with J gene TRBJ2-3; D may be TRBD1 (7 bases). Germline-derived CDR1 and CDR2 are LGHNA and YNFKEQ. Trimming cost V 0 bases and J 4 bases, with 14 bases left between them. This CDR3 region has 16 residues.